These 10 T cell receptor beta chains came from one sample sequenced in a study of Ad26.COV2.S vaccination and SARS-CoV-2 variants. The treatment was: around 19 received Ad26.COV2.S at low or high dose, single or two shots; about 5 received placebo; per-sample allocation not given. The study sampled participants on day 63 after the first vaccine or placebo injection. Assay used: immunoSEQ multiplex PCR; TCRdb lists only in-frame clones, some missing. The sample includes roughly 510,000 clones, around 85% of them seen just once. The material was peripheral blood, obtained in a trial of Ad26.COV2.S vaccine versus placebo. The origin of the receptors is a person aged 18-65 years who received the Ad26.COV2.S COVID-19 vaccine or a placebo.

The rearrangement links TRBV19 to TRBJ2-1, with a tentative D call TRBD1 (5 bases). V gave up 9 bases and J gave up 0 bases, with 12 bases separating them. From germline, CDR1 is LNHDA and CDR2 SQIVND (reference sequence). CDR3 size: 14 residues. In DNA, the CDR3 is TGTGCCAGCAGGGTACATAGCTCCTACAATGAGCAGTTCTTC. As protein: CASRVHSSYNEQFF.

The J gene is TRBJ2-3, the V gene TRBV5-4; D remains unclear. In germline, CDR1 is SGHNT, CDR2 YYREEE (reference sequence). V was clipped by 7 bases and J by 4 bases, with 22 bases between them. The CDR3 sequence is 16 residues long. The CDR3 here is CASRNRANLGPDTQYF. The CDR3 DNA reads as TGTGCCAGCCGAAATCGGGCTAACCTTGGGCCAGATACGCAGTATTTT.

V and J are TRBV13 and TRBJ2-1; 16 positions match TRBD2. The CDR3 contains 20 residues. Germline CDR1 reads PRHDT; CDR2 reads FYEKMQ (reference sequence). Germline trimming cut 4 bases from V and 6 bases from J; bases unmatched to any gene: 15. The CDR3: CASSSPGLAGGPGSGNEQFF. CDR3 coding DNA: TGTGCCAGCAGCTCACCGGGACTAGCGGGAGGGCCAGGATCCGGCAATGAGCAGTTCTTC.

The chain couples TRBV6-5 to TRBJ1-1, with 7 bases lining up with TRBD1. Germline-derived CDR1 and CDR2 are MNHEY and SVGAGI. The CDR3 totals 13 residues. Germline trimming cut 6 bases from V and 6 bases from J; bases unmatched to any gene: 7. The CDR3 loop reads CASRLRGTAEAFF. The CDR3 DNA is TGTGCCAGCAGGTTAAGAGGGACAGCTGAAGCTTTCTTT.

The V call is TRBV19, the J call TRBJ2-2; D tentatively reads TRBD1 or TRBD2 (6 bases each). The CDR3 is 15 amino acids. Trimming removed 6 bases from V and 6 bases from J, with 17 bases in between. The V gene's germline CDR1 is LNHDA and CDR2 SQIVND (reference sequence). In DNA, the CDR3 is TGTGCCAGTAGCCAGGGACACCGGGGGTCCGGGGAGCTGTTTTTT. This gives the protein CASSQGHRGSGELFF.

This chain links TRBV29-1 with TRBJ2-7, with D perhaps matching TRBD2 (5 bases). Germline V gives CDR1 SQVTM, CDR2 ANQGSEA. The V and J ends lost 7 bases and 3 bases respectively, with 13 bases between them. The CDR3 is 12 residues long. The CDR3 spells CSALGDGYEQYF. The CDR3 DNA reads TGCAGCGCCCTGGGAGACGGCTACGAGCAGTACTTC.

The chain employs TRBV6-2 or TRBV6-3 and TRBJ2-3; D unclear. Trimming removed 5 bases from V and 8 bases from J, with 14 bases in between. The CDR3 is 13 residues long. Germline loops: CDR1 MNHEY, CDR2 SVGEGT. The CDR3 DNA reads TGTGCCAGCAGTCAAGGGTCCGGCGGTACGCAGTATTTT. This translates into CASSQGSGGTQYF.

The chain has TRBV5-3 and TRBJ1-1; no firm D call. TRBV5-3 counts as an open reading frame of uncertain function. V lost 0 bases and J lost 3, with 6 bases in between. CDR3 size: 13 residues. This CDR3 reads CARSLVTYTEAFF. CDR3 bases: TGTGCCAGAAGCTTGGTTACTTACACTGAAGCTTTCTTT.

The rearrangement uses TRBV6-5 and TRBJ1-6; 7 bases align to TRBD1. From germline, CDR1 is MNHEY and CDR2 SVGAGI. The CDR3 has 13 amino acids. Trimming took 6 bases from V and 11 from J; bases not matched to a gene: 7. The CDR3: CASRRQGQTPLHF. The DNA for the CDR3 is TGTGCCAGCAGAAGACAGGGCCAGACACCCCTCCACTTT.

The gene calls are TRBV6-5 and TRBJ1-1; tentatively, D is TRBD1 (5 bases). The V and J ends lost 6 bases and 1 base respectively, with 15 bases between them. The CDR3 loop spans 15 amino acids. Germline V lookup: CDR1 MNHEY, CDR2 SVGAGI. CDR3 DNA: TGTGCCAGCAGCTCCGCGGGGGTGAGGAACACTGAAGCTTTCTTT. Its translation: CASSSAGVRNTEAFF.